This passage covers 5 T cell receptor beta chains from one sample sequenced in a study of T-cell reconstitution after alpha-beta-depleted transplantation in children. As it was prepared, the TCRbeta library received unique molecular identifiers. One entry per CDR3 protein, called by TCRdb with MiXCR from the PCR reads. The table lists a few hundred thousand distinct CDR3 sequences, 9.5% to 10% of them singletons. Sequenced here: PBMCs from the stem cell graft donor, sampled from the stem cell graft. The receptors shown here come from a human donor who donated a stem cell graft to a child with SCID.

The table lists this clonotype with many counts. The chain joins TRBV10-3 to TRBJ2-1; a possible D gene is TRBD2 (5 bases). Per germline, CDR1 ENHRY and CDR2 SYGVKD. The CDR3 consists of 13 residues. The V end was cut by 3 bases, the J end by 7 bases, with 10 bases between. The CDR3: CAISDLEGNEQFF. The CDR3 nucleotides are TGTGCCATCAGTGATTTAGAGGGAAATGAGCAGTTCTTC.

This clonotype has a count of ten or more. This chain links TRBV5-1 with TRBJ2-6, with TRBD2 matching over 14 bases. In germline, CDR1 is SGHRS, CDR2 YFSETQ. There are 18 residues in the CDR3. The J segment lost 0 bases and the V segment lost 3 bases, leaving 2 bases of the junction unmatched. The CDR3 sequence is CASSWTSGGSSGANVLTF. The CDR3 coding sequence is TGCGCCAGCAGCTGGACTAGCGGGGGGTCCTCTGGGGCCAACGTCCTGACTTTC.

This clonotype has just a few counts. The V call is TRBV7-6, the J call TRBJ2-4, with no clear D. Trimming removed 5 bases at V and 1 base at J, with 15 bases between. Germline CDR1 SGHVS, CDR2 FNYEAQ. The CDR3 loop spans 16 amino acids. Here the CDR3 reads CASSPTIANAKNIQYF. DNA of the CDR3: TGTGCCAGCAGCCCGACCATCGCGAATGCCAAAAACATTCAGTACTTC. The entire variable domain, with the rest obtained from reference TRBV7-6 and TRBJ2-4, is as follows: GAGVSQSPRYKVTKRGQDVALRCDPISGHVSLYWYRQALGQGPEFLTYFNYEAQQDKSGLPNDRFSAERPEGSISTLTIQRTEQRDSAMYRCASSPTIANAKNIQYFGAGTRLSVL.

The J gene is TRBJ1-2, the V gene TRBV4-1; D uncertain. The CDR3 totals 14 residues. The germline V and J ends were trimmed by 0 bases and 7 bases, with 12 bases remaining between them. CDR1 is MGHRA and CDR2 is YSYEKL in the germline V gene. The CDR3, as DNA: TGCGCCAGCAGCCAAGATCGATGGGTCGGTGGCTACACCTTC. It encodes CASSQDRWVGGYTF.

This clonotype was seen at least ten times. The chain combines TRBV3-1 with TRBJ1-2; D call uncertain. V lost 4 bases and J lost 1, with 7 bases in between. The CDR3 is 13 residues long. Germline V gives CDR1 LGHDT, CDR2 YNNKEL (reference sequence). The DNA of the CDR3 is TGTGCCAGCAGCCGAGACCTTAACTATGGCTACACCTTC. It translates to CASSRDLNYGYTF.